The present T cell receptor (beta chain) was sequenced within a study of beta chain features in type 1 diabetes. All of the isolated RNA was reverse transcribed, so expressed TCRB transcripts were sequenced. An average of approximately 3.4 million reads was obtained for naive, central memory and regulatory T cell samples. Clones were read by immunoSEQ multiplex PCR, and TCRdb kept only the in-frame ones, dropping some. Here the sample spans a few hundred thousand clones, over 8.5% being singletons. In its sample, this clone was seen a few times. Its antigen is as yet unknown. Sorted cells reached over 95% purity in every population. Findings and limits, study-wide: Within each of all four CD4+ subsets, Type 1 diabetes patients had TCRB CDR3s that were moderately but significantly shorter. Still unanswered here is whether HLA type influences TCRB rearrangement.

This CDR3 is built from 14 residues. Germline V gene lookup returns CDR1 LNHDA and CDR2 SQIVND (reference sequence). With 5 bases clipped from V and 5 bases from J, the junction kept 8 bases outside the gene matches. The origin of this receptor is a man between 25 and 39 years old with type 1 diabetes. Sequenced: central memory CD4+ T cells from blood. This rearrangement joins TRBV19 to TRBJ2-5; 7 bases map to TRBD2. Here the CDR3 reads CASSLRGNRETQYF. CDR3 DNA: TGTGCCAGTAGTCTGCGGGGGAACCGGGAGACCCAGTACTTC.